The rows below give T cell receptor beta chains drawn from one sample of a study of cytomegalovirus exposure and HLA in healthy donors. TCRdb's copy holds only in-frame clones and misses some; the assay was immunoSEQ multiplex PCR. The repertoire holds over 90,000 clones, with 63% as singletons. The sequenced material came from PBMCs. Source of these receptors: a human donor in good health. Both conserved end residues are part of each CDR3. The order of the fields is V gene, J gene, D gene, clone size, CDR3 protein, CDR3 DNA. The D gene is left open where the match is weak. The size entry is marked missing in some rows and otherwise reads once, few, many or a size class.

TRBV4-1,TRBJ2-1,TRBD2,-,CASSHPGLAGGVGYNEQFF,TGCGCCAGCAGCCATCCGGGACTAGCGGGAGGGGTAGGGTACAATGAGCAGTTCTTC
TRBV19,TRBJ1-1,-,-,CASSIAGATEAFF,TGTGCCAGTAGTATAGCGGGTGCCACTGAAGCTTTCTTT
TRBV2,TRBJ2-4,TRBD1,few,CASSEPTGAKNIQYF,TGTGCCAGCAGTGAACCGACAGGGGCCAAAAACATTCAGTACTTC
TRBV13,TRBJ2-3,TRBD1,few,CASSTRTGGAGDTQYF,TGTGCCAGCAGCACGCGGACAGGGGGCGCGGGAGATACGCAGTATTTT
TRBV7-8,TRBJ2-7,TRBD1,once,CASSVRQGKSSYEQYF,TGTGCCAGCAGCGTCAGACAGGGGAAGAGTTCCTACGAGCAGTACTTC
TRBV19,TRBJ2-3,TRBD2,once,CATLAGEADTQYF,TGTGCCACCCTAGCGGGAGAGGCAGATACGCAGTATTTT
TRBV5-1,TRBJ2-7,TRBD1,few,CASSWDSSYEQYF,TGCGCCAGCAGCTGGGACAGCTCCTACGAGCAGTACTTC
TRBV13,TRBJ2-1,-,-,CASSSRQRFTPGLPYNEQFF,TGTGCCAGCAGCTCTAGACAGCGGTTTACCCCGGGACTCCCCTACAATGAGCAGTTCTTC
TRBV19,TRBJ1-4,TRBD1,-,CASSFGTATNEKLFF,TGTGCCAGTAGTTTCGGGACAGCAACTAATGAAAAACTGTTTTTT
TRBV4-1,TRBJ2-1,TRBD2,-,CASSPQAGGRSYNEQFF,TGCGCCAGCAGCCCTCAAGCCGGCGGGAGGTCCTACAATGAGCAGTTCTTC
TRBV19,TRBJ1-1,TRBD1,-,CASSIARQGTEAFF,TGTGCCAGTAGTATAGCGAGACAGGGCACTGAAGCTTTCTTT
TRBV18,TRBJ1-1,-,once,CASSLGLRDMNTEAFF,TGTGCCAGCTCGCTAGGGTTGAGGGATATGAACACTGAAGCTTTCTTT
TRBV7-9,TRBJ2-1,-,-,CASSSILNNEQFF,TGTGCCAGCAGCTCGATACTTAACAATGAGCAGTTCTTC
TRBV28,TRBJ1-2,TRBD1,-,CASSPTRYDRDYGYTF,TGTGCCAGCAGCCCCACCAGATACGACAGGGACTATGGCTACACCTTC
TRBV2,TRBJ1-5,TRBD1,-,CASNRKTGLGQPQHF,TGTGCCAGTAACCGCAAGACAGGGTTGGGGCAGCCCCAGCATTTT
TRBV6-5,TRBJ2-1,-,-,CASSLNSGSYNEQFF,TGTGCCAGCAGCCTTAATAGCGGTTCCTACAATGAGCAGTTCTTC
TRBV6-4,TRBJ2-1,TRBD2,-,CASSDTSGSYNEQFF,TGTGCCAGCAGTGACACTAGCGGCTCCTACAATGAGCAGTTCTTC
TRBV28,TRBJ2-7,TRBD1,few,CASGDRDYEQYF,TGTGCCAGCGGGGACAGAGACTACGAGCAGTACTTC
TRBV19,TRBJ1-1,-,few,CASSPAGLNTEAFF,TGTGCCAGTAGTCCGGCAGGCTTGAACACTGAAGCTTTCTTT
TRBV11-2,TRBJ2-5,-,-,CASSSMGGLETQYF,TGTGCCAGCAGCTCCATGGGGGGGCTCGAGACCCAGTACTTC
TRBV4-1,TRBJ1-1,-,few,CASSQDPQMNTEAFF,TGCGCCAGCAGCCAAGATCCCCAGATGAACACTGAAGCTTTCTTT